This paragraph reports one T cell receptor (beta chain). Different DNA sequences within this sample yield the same CDR3. Seattle cases were enrolled at active infection and followed longitudinally. Authors' analysis steps: Quantification of nucleated cells was approximated via reference gene primer amplification. The table came from immunoSEQ multiplex PCR; TCRdb's copy has only in-frame clones and leaves some out. That table furnishes V, J and clone size, whereas the DNA furnished D and trimming. The repertoire holds about 440,000 clones, around 89% seen once, with roughly 12% in the top ten. This specimen belongs to a study of blood T cell repertoires in COVID-19. Study background: Italy, Spain and the United States were the sources of the convalescent and acute COVID-19 samples. From T cells, B-cell-depleted T cells, or PBMCs came the material, which was cDNA or gDNA.

Sequenced material: peripheral blood. This receptor was obtained from a woman in her forties or fifties with COVID-19, enrolled during active disease.

The CDR3 loop is CATSRDRGSGNTIYF. The DNA for the CDR3 is TGTGCCACCAGCAGAGACCGGGGGTCCGGAAACACCATATATTTT. The rearrangement joins TRBV15 to TRBJ1-3; the D gene is possibly TRBD1 (5 bases). The CDR3 is 15 amino acids. Deletions cut 0 bases from V and 4 bases from J, with 10 bases between. The germline CDR1 and CDR2 sequences are LNHNV and YYDKDF (reference sequence).